What follows are 26 T cell receptor beta chains derived from one specimen sequenced in a study of T cell repertoires in cytomegalovirus infection. Their cognate antigens are unknown. TCRdb reprocessed the reads with MiXCR, giving one entry per CDR3 protein. The table lists a few hundred thousand distinct CDR3 sequences, 25% to 35% of them singletons. Sequences were derived from cultured PBMCs, sampled from culture after CMV antigen stimulation. These receptors were obtained from a human donor in good health (CMV status not recorded). Some clones in this sample may be carry-over from other donors' samples.

V usage is TRBV20-1 and J usage is TRBJ2-1; D gene ambiguous. CDR3 length: 10 amino acids. Trimming pared 7 bases from V and 6 bases from J, leaving 7 bases between. Germline-derived CDR1 and CDR2 are DFQATT and SNEGSKA (reference sequence). This chain's CDR3 is CSVGINEQFF. The CDR3 nucleotides are TGCAGTGTGGGGATCAATGAGCAGTTCTTC.

The V call is TRBV6-5, the J call TRBJ1-2, with a weak D call TRBD1 (6 bases). Germline V lookup: CDR1 MNHEY, CDR2 SVGAGI. The germline V and J ends were trimmed by 4 bases and 1 base, with 10 bases remaining between them. CDR3 length equals 14 residues. CDR3 sequence: CASSSTRGNYGYTF. In DNA form, the CDR3 reads TGTGCCAGCAGTTCAACCAGGGGTAACTATGGCTACACCTTC.

A few counts support this clonotype. The chain recombines TRBV19 with TRBJ1-6; 7 bases are a match to TRBD1. Germline CDR1 and CDR2: LNHDA and SQIVND (reference sequence). CDR3 length: 15 residues. V shed 3 bases and J 10 bases; nucleotides not matched to a gene: 9. CDR3 amino acids: CASSMPPGGGSPLHF. The CDR3 DNA follows: TGTGCCAGTAGTATGCCGCCAGGGGGGGGATCACCCCTCCACTTT.

V gene TRBV29-1 combines with J gene TRBJ2-1; tentatively, D is TRBD1 (6 bases). Trimming removed 7 bases from V and 10 bases from J, with 17 bases in between. CDR1 SQVTM and CDR2 ANQGSEA come from the germline V gene. This CDR3 has 12 amino acids. The DNA of the CDR3 is TGCAGCGATCAAAGGGGAAGGGGGGAGCAGTTCTTC. It yields the protein CSDQRGRGEQFF.

J is TRBJ2-2 and V is TRBV6-8, with D perhaps TRBD1 (7 bases). Germline V gene data show CDR1 as MNHGY and CDR2 as SAAAGT. V gave up 5 bases and J gave up 3 bases, with 16 bases separating them. There are 16 residues in the CDR3. The CDR3 DNA reads as TGTGCCAGCAGTGTACAGGGGTCGGGGGACACCGGGGAGCTGTTTTTT. Translated, it gives CASSVQGSGDTGELFF.

This clonotype has a single count. The chain combines TRBV27 with TRBJ1-6, with 7 bases matching TRBD1. The germline gives CDR1 MNHEY, CDR2 SMNVEV (reference sequence). The CDR3 has 15 residues. V was pared by 0 bases and J by 9 bases, with 5 bases of the junction left unmatched. CDR3 coding DNA: TGTGCCAGCAGTTTATCGGGGGACAGCTCTTCACCCCTCCACTTT. As protein: CASSLSGDSSSPLHF.

This clonotype has only a few counts. The V call is TRBV7-8, the J call TRBJ2-7; D is unclear. Germline V gene lookup returns CDR1 SGHVS and CDR2 FQNEAQ. The V gene lost 1 base and the J gene lost 0 bases, with 10 bases spanning the gap. The CDR3 has 15 residues. Here the CDR3 reads CASSLEPASSYEQYF. The CDR3 DNA follows: TGTGCCAGCAGCTTAGAACCGGCGAGCTCCTACGAGCAGTACTTC.

The chain uses TRBV12-3 or TRBV12-4 and TRBJ1-5; the D is unclear. The CDR3 is 13 residues long. V gave up 7 bases and J gave up 7 bases, with 14 bases separating them. The CDR3 DNA is TGTGCCAGCACCGTAACCTACGGCCAGCCCCAGCATTTT. Translated, it gives CASTVTYGQPQHF.

V and J are TRBV19 and TRBJ2-7; a possible D gene is TRBD1 (5 bases). Germline-derived CDR1 and CDR2 are LNHDA and SQIVND (reference sequence). The CDR3 has 13 amino acids. V dropped 4 bases and J dropped 5 bases, with 12 bases sitting between them. The CDR3 spells CASSKQGTDEQYF. DNA of the CDR3: TGTGCCAGTAGTAAGCAGGGAACGGACGAGCAGTACTTC.

CDR3 sequence (DNA): TGTGCCAGCAGCCAAGATACTAGCGGGGAGAACTACAATGAGCAGTTCTTC. This gives the protein CASSQDTSGENYNEQFF. The chain carries TRBV4-2 and TRBJ2-1; TRBD2 agrees at 10 bases. The CDR3 loop spans 17 amino acids. V lost 0 bases to trimming and J lost 3 bases; unmatched junction nucleotides: 5. The germline gives CDR1 LGHNA, CDR2 YNFKEQ.

Only a few counts were recorded for this clonotype. The genes are TRBV6-1 and TRBJ1-1, with D unclear. CDR1 and CDR2 from the germline V gene are MNHNS and SASEGT. The CDR3 sequence is 16 residues long. V was clipped by 8 bases and J by 0 bases, with 19 bases between them. The CDR3 nucleotides read TGTGCCAGCGATGAGAGGCGAGTCGGACTGAACACTGAAGCTTTCTTT. Protein product: CASDERRVGLNTEAFF.

The table lists this clonotype with a count of one. The rearrangement uses TRBV28 and TRBJ1-5; D may be TRBD1 (5 bases). V lost 3 bases and J 3 bases, leaving 15 bases between the germline ends. Germline V gene data show CDR1 as MDHEN and CDR2 as SYDVKM. This CDR3 region has 16 residues. As DNA, the CDR3 is TGTGCCAGCAGTTTGGCCAGGGAAGGGCACAATCAGCCCCAGCATTTT. It yields the protein CASSLAREGHNQPQHF.

This clonotype was seen only a few times. The chain combines TRBV12-3 or TRBV12-4 with TRBJ1-2; 8 bases fit TRBD1. V dropped 3 bases and J dropped 4; count of bases not matched to a gene: 7. The length of the CDR3 is 15 residues. The CDR3 sequence is CASSLGVQGGYGYTF. CDR3 DNA: TGTGCCAGCAGTTTGGGCGTACAGGGGGGCTATGGCTACACCTTC.

This clonotype has a handful of counts. The V gene is TRBV3-1, the J gene TRBJ2-7; D is uncertain. The V gene lost 0 bases and the J gene lost 2 bases, with 5 bases spanning the gap. Germline CDR1 and CDR2: LGHDT and YNNKEL (reference sequence). This CDR3 region has 13 residues. CDR3 protein: CASSQELAYEQYF. The CDR3 nucleotides are TGTGCCAGCAGCCAAGAATTAGCCTACGAGCAGTACTTC.

This clonotype appeared a few times. The J gene is TRBJ2-2, the V gene TRBV20-1; D could derive from TRBD1 or TRBD2 (6 bases each). CDR1 is DFQATT, CDR2 SNEGSKA, per germline (reference sequence). The CDR3 length is 14 residues. The germline V and J ends were trimmed by 6 bases and 3 bases, with 14 bases remaining between them. The DNA of the CDR3 is TGCAGTGCGGGGGGCACGACGGACACCGGGGAGCTGTTTTTT. Translating it yields CSAGGTTDTGELFF.

This clonotype turned up a few times. V and J are TRBV29-1 and TRBJ1-2; weak D call: TRBD1 (6 bases). There are 13 residues in the CDR3. V lost 6 bases, J lost 3 bases, and 14 bases lay in between. The germline gives CDR1 SQVTM, CDR2 ANQGSEA. CDR3 nucleotides: TGCAGCGTCCGCCGGGACAATTACTATGGCTACACCTTC. It yields the protein CSVRRDNYYGYTF.

This chain uses TRBV28 with TRBJ1-3; a possible D gene is TRBD1 (6 bases). The ends were cut back, 6 bases at V and 3 bases at J, with 15 bases in the middle. This CDR3 is built from 15 residues. Looked up from germline, CDR1 is MDHEN and CDR2 is SYDVKM. For the CDR3, the DNA is TGTGCCAGCAGGGGGGGGGGGGGCTATGGAAACACCATATATTTT. It codes for CASRGGGGYGNTIYF.

V and J are TRBV4-2 and TRBJ2-7; 8 bases map to TRBD2. This CDR3 comprises 16 residues. The V and J ends lost 0 bases and 3 bases, in that order; junction bases with no gene match: 7. In germline, CDR1 is LGHNA, CDR2 YNFKEQ. This CDR3 is CASSQDGSGSIYEQYF. In nucleotides, the CDR3 is TGTGCCAGCAGCCAAGATGGGAGCGGGAGTATCTACGAGCAGTACTTC.

V and J are TRBV20-1 and TRBJ2-1; the match to TRBD1 covers 8 bases. J was trimmed by 10 bases and V by 3 bases; bases with no gene match: 5. CDR3 length: 12 amino acids. CDR1 is DFQATT, CDR2 SNEGSKA, per germline (reference sequence). The CDR3 DNA reads as TGCAGTGCTAGTCCATGGGACAGGGAGCAGTTCTTC. This gives the protein CSASPWDREQFF.

Many counts were recorded for this clonotype. The chain combines TRBV27 with TRBJ2-7; no definite D call. The V end lost 0 bases, the J end lost 5 bases, and 20 bases lay between the germline ends. CDR3 size: 17 residues. Germline V gene lookup returns CDR1 MNHEY and CDR2 SMNVEV (reference sequence). CDR3 nucleotide sequence: TGTGCCAGCAGTTTATCGGGCCTCTTCCCCTTGGGGAACGAGCAGTACTTC. Its translation is CASSLSGLFPLGNEQYF.

The chain is built from TRBV7-2 and TRBJ2-1, with 9 positions matching TRBD2. The CDR3 is 17 amino acids. Germline lookup yields CDR1 SGHTA and CDR2 FQGNSA. After removal of 2 bases from V and 3 bases from J, the junction contained 8 bases not matched to a gene. CDR3 region: CASSLLSGSSIYNEQFF. The CDR3 region has the DNA TGTGCCAGCAGCTTACTTAGCGGGAGCTCAATCTACAATGAGCAGTTCTTC.

The V gene is TRBV6-2 or TRBV6-3, the J gene TRBJ1-2, with D possibly TRBD1 on 5 matching bases. Trimming cost V 2 bases and J 4 bases, with 20 bases left between them. This CDR3 is built from 17 residues. Looked up from germline, CDR1 is MNHEY and CDR2 is SVGEGT. The CDR3 is CASSYHRDGPLTYGYTF. The CDR3 DNA is TGTGCCAGCAGTTACCACCGGGACGGCCCTCTGACCTATGGCTACACCTTC.

The V gene is TRBV28, the J gene TRBJ2-7, with a weak D call TRBD2 (6 bases). This CDR3 comprises 15 residues. Trimming took off 5 bases at V and 2 bases at J, with 16 bases between the two ends. Germline V gene sequence: CDR1 MDHEN, CDR2 SYDVKM. The CDR3 DNA is TGTGCCAGCAGTATACCCGCGTCGGGGGCCTACGAGCAGTACTTC. Its translation is CASSIPASGAYEQYF.

V gene TRBV6-5 combines with J gene TRBJ1-1; no clear D. The V and J ends lost 1 base and 5 bases respectively, with 11 bases between them. The CDR3 runs to 14 residues. Germline CDR1 and CDR2: MNHEY and SVGAGI. The DNA of the CDR3 is TGTGCCAGCAGTTACTACGGCAGGAGGACTGAAGCTTTCTTT. Translated: CASSYYGRRTEAFF.

This clonotype was seen a few times. The rearrangement links TRBV6-1 to TRBJ1-1; the D is unclear. The CDR3 length is 14 residues. The germline gives CDR1 MNHNS, CDR2 SASEGT. V dropped 0 bases and J dropped 5 bases, with 10 bases sitting between them. The CDR3 loop reads CASSEAGWVTEAFF. CDR3 bases: TGTGCCAGCAGTGAAGCAGGCTGGGTAACTGAAGCTTTCTTT.

This clonotype was picked up a small number of times. The chain joins TRBV15 to TRBJ1-5; no firm D call. The CDR3 length is 15 residues. CDR1 is LNHNV and CDR2 is YYDKDF in the germline V gene (reference sequence). V was trimmed by 0 bases and J by 9 bases, leaving 15 bases between them. The CDR3 coding sequence is TGTGCCACCAGCAGAGATCAGAGGGCTCCGGGGCCCCAGCATTTT. As protein: CATSRDQRAPGPQHF.